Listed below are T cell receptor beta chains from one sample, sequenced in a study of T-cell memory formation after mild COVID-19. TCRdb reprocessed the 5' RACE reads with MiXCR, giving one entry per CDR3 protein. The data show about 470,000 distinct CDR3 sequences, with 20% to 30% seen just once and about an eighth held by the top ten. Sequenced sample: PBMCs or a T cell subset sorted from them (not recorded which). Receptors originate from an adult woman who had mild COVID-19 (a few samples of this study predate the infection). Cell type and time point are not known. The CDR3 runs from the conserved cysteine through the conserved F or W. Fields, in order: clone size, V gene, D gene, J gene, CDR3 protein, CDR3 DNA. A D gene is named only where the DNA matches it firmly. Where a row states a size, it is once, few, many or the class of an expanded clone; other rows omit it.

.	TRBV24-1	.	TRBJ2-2	CATSEWANTGELFF	TGTGCCACCAGTGAATGGGCGAACACCGGGGAGCTGTTTTTT
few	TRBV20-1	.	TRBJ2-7	CSAKTGPGEQYF	TGCAGTGCTAAGACAGGCCCAGGGGAGCAGTACTTC
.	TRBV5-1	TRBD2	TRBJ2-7	CASSWGGSDEQYF	TGCGCCAGCAGCTGGGGAGGGTCGGACGAGCAGTACTTC
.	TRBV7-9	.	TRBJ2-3	CASSPSGATDTQYF	TGTGCCAGCAGCCCATCAGGGGCCACAGATACGCAGTATTTT
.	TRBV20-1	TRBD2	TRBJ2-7	CSARGPSGSPHEQYF	TGCAGTGCTAGAGGACCTAGCGGGAGCCCCCACGAGCAGTACTTC
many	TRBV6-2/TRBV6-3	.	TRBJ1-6	CASSPGGF	TGTGCCAGCAGTCCCGGCGGCTTT
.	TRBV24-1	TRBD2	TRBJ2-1	CATPGTSGLDEQFF	TGTGCCACCCCCGGGACTAGCGGTCTCGATGAGCAGTTCTTC
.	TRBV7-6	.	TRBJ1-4	CASSLATPGGSEKLFF	TGTGCCAGCAGCTTAGCGACCCCCGGTGGGTCCGAAAAACTGTTTTTT
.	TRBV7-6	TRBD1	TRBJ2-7	CASSQETGDAPYEQYF	TGTGCCAGCAGCCAAGAAACAGGGGACGCTCCTTACGAGCAGTACTTC
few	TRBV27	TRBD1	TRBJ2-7	CASSTGAEQYF	TGTGCCAGCTCAACAGGGGCAGAGCAGTACTTC
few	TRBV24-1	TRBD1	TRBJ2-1	CATSDLWTGGIDEQFF	TGTGCCACCAGTGATTTGTGGACAGGGGGTATCGATGAGCAGTTCTTC
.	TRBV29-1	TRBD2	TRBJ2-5	CSVAMTSGQETQYF	TGCAGCGTTGCAATGACTAGCGGACAAGAGACCCAGTACTTC
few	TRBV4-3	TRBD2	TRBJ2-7	CASSQDGAGVGLKQYF	TGCGCCAGCAGCCAAGATGGGGCGGGAGTGGGGTTAAAGCAGTACTTC
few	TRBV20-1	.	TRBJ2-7	CSASWLKPRGYEFREQYF	TGCAGTGCTAGTTGGCTAAAACCTCGGGGATACGAGTTCCGCGAGCAGTACTTC
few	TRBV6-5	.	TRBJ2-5	CASRPGVRETQYF	TGTGCCAGCAGGCCGGGAGTTAGGGAGACCCAGTACTTC
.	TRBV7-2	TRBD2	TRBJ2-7	CASSLSSGSVLGQYF	TGTGCCAGCAGCTTGAGTAGCGGGAGCGTCTTGGGGCAGTACTTC
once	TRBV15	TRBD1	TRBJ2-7	CATSRVRDRGMEQYF	TGTGCCACCAGCAGAGTACGGGACAGGGGGATGGAGCAGTACTTC
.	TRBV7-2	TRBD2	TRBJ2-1	CASSLVAGLNNEQFF	TGTGCCAGCAGCTTAGTAGCGGGATTAAACAATGAGCAGTTCTTC
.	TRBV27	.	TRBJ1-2	CASKEGWDSYGYTF	TGTGCCAGCAAGGAGGGTTGGGATAGCTATGGCTACACCTTC
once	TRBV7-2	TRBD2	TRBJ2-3	CASSLPLGLAGAKQDTQYF	TGTGCCAGCAGCTTACCGCTTGGACTAGCGGGGGCTAAGCAGGATACGCAGTATTTT
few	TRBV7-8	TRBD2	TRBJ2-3	CASSLYGRGVQYF	TGTGCCAGCAGCTTATACGGGAGGGGTGTGCAGTATTTT
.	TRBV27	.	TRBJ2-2	CASSTLGQNTGELFF	TGTGCCAGCAGTACCCTGGGACAGAACACCGGGGAGCTGTTTTTT
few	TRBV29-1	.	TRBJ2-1	CSVEVPRWYTMGPEQFF	TGCAGCGTTGAAGTTCCTCGCTGGTACACCATGGGGCCTGAGCAGTTCTTC
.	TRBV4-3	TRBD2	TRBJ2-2	CASSRQTLAGGINTGELFF	TGCGCCAGCAGCCGCCAAACCCTAGCGGGGGGAATTAACACCGGGGAGCTGTTTTTT
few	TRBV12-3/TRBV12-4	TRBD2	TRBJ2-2	CASSQGRLAGGPGELFF	TGTGCCAGCAGTCAAGGTAGACTAGCGGGAGGACCCGGGGAGCTGTTTTTT
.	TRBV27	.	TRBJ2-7	CASSTHQAGSTYEQYF	TGTGCCAGCAGTACGCATCAAGCGGGCTCTACCTACGAGCAGTACTTC
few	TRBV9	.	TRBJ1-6	CASSVYAVPPLHF	TGTGCCAGCAGCGTATATGCGGTACCACCCCTCCACTTT
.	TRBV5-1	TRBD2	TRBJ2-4	CASSLWLAGDSKNIQYF	TGCGCCAGCAGCTTGTGGCTAGCGGGAGACTCCAAAAACATTCAGTACTTC
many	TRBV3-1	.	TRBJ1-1	CASRLGQNTEAFF	TGTGCCAGCAGGCTTGGACAGAACACTGAAGCTTTCTTT
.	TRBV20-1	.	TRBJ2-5	CSAVLRGETQYF	TGCAGTGCGGTTCTGCGGGGAGAGACCCAGTACTTC
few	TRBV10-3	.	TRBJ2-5	CAISEPAKQETQYF	TGTGCCATCAGTGAGCCAGCGAAACAAGAGACCCAGTACTTC
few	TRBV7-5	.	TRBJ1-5	CISVPGPGDTNQPQHF	.
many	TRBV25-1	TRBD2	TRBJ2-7	CASSYGGRGVEPYEQYF	TGTGCCAGCAGTTATGGGGGGCGGGGGGTCGAGCCCTACGAGCAGTACTTC
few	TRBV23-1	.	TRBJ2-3	CASSPPDTQYF	TGCGCCAGCAGTCCCCCAGATACGCAGTATTTT
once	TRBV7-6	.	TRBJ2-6	CASSSLGQRNSGANVLTF	TGTGCCAGCAGCAGCCTCGGACAGCGAAACTCTGGGGCCAACGTCCTGACTTTC
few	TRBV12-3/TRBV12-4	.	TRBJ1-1	CASSPPAPGGNTEAFF	TGTGCCAGCAGTCCCCCAGCACCGGGGGGTAACACTGAAGCTTTCTTT
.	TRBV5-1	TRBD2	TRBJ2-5	CASSLSSGGAGETQYF	TGCGCCAGCAGCTTGAGTAGCGGGGGGGCCGGGGAGACCCAGTACTTC
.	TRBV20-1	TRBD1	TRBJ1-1	CSGWTGGSNTEAFF	TGCAGTGGTTGGACAGGGGGTAGTAACACTGAAGCTTTCTTT
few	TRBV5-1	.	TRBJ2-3	CASKFRGSVDTQYF	TGCGCCAGCAAATTTAGGGGGAGCGTAGATACGCAGTATTTT
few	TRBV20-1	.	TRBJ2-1	CSARSAGTLISNEQFF	TGCAGTGCTAGAAGTGCGGGAACCCTCATCAGCAATGAGCAGTTCTTC